This T cell receptor beta chain was captured by sequencing in a study of OX40 agonist ivuxolimab in advanced cancers. Study-wide background: Every 2 weeks, ivuxolimab was infused into the patients intravenously at between 0.01 and 10 mg/kg. Three patients, one with hepatocellular carcinoma and two with cutaneous melanoma, responded partially. The study, taken as a whole, reports: Expanded clones were, on average, more numerous in CD8+ T cells than in CD4+. Clonal expansion from baseline to week 6 occurred in both CD4+ and CD8+ T cells.

Per germline, CDR1 SGHNT and CDR2 YYREEE (reference sequence). CDR3 length equals 17 residues. Trimming took off 0 bases at V and 4 bases at J, with 17 bases between the two ends. Sequencing used immunoSEQ multiplex PCR; TCRdb keeps in-frame clones, though not all of them. The table has approximately 62,000 clones, 80% to 95% seen once. Concerning this clone itself: Antigen: not known.

The input for sequencing was CD4+ or CD8+ T cells sorted from blood, taken in a trial of the OX40 agonist ivuxolimab. The J gene is TRBJ2-1, the V gene TRBV5-4; D uncertain. The source is an adult with an advanced solid tumor such as melanoma, head and neck, liver or kidney cancer. The CDR3 loop is CASSLDELVGGYNEQFF. Here the CDR3 DNA reads TGTGCCAGCAGCTTGGACGAGCTAGTAGGCGGTTACAATGAGCAGTTCTTC.